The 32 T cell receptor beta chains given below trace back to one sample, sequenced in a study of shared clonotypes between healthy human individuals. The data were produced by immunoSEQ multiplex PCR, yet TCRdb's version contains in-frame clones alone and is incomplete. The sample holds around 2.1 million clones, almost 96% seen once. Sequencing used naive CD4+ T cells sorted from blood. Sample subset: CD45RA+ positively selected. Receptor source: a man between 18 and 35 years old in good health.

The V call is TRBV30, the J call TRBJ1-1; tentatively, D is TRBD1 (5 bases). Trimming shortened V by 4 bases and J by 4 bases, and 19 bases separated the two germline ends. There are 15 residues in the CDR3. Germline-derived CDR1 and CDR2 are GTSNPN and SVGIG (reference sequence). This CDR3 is CAWIPGKGLGTEAFF. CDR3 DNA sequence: TGTGCCTGGATCCCCGGGAAGGGGCTTGGCACTGAAGCTTTCTTT. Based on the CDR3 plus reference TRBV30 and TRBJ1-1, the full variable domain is SQTIHQWPATLVQPVGSPLSLECTVEGTSNPNLYWYRQAAGRGLQLLFYSVGIGQISSEVPQNLSASRPQDRQFILSSKKLLLSDSGFYLCAWIPGKGLGTEAFFGQGTRLTVV.

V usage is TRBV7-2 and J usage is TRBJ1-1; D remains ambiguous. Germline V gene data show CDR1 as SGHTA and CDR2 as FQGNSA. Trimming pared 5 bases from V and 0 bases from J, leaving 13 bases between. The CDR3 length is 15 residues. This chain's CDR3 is CASSAGIAMNTEAFF. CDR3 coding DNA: TGTGCCAGCAGCGCTGGGATAGCAATGAACACTGAAGCTTTCTTT. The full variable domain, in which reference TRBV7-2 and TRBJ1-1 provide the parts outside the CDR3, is GAGVSQSPSNKVTEKGKDVELRCDPISGHTALYWYRQSLGQGLEFLIYFQGNSAPDKSGLPSDRFSAERTGGSVSTLTIQRTQQEDSAVYLCASSAGIAMNTEAFFGQGTRLTVV.

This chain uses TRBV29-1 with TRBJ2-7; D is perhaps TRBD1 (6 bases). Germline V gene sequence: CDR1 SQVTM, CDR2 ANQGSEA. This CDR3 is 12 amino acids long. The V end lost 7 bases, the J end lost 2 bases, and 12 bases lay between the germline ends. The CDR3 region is CSARDTPYEQYF. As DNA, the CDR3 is TGCAGCGCCCGGGACACTCCCTACGAGCAGTACTTC.

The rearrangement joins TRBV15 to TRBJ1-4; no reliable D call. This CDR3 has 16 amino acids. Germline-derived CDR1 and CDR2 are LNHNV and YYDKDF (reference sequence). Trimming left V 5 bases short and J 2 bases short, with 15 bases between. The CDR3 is CATSRGTFTTNEKLFF. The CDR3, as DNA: TGTGCCACCAGCCGAGGAACGTTCACGACTAATGAAAAACTGTTTTTT.

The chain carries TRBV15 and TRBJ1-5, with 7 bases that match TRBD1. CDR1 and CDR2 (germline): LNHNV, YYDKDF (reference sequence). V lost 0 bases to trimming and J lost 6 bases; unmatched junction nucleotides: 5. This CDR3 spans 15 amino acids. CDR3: CATSRDRAGGQPQHF. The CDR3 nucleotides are TGTGCCACCAGCAGAGACAGGGCAGGGGGTCAGCCCCAGCATTTT.

The CDR3 bases are TGTGCCAGCAGTTTTTGGGCTAGCGGTATCGGTGAGCAGTTCTTC. It yields the protein CASSFWASGIGEQFF. V usage is TRBV27 and J usage is TRBJ2-1, with 7 bases identical to TRBD2. Germline CDR1 and CDR2: MNHEY and SMNVEV (reference sequence). The CDR3 is made up of 15 amino acids. V lost 3 bases to trimming and J lost 9 bases; unmatched junction nucleotides: 11.

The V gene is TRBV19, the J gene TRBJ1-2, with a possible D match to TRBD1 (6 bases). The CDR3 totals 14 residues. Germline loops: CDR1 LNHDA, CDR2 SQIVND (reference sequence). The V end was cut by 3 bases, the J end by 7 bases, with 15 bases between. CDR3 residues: CASSINQGTGGYTF. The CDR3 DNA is TGTGCCAGTAGTATCAACCAGGGGACGGGTGGCTACACCTTC.

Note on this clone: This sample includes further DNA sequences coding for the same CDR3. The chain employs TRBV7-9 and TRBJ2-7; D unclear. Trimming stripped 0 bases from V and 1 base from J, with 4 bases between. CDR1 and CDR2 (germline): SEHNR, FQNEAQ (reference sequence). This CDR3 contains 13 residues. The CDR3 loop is CASSLAQSYEQYF. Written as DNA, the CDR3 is TGTGCCAGCAGCTTAGCCCAGTCCTACGAGCAGTACTTC.

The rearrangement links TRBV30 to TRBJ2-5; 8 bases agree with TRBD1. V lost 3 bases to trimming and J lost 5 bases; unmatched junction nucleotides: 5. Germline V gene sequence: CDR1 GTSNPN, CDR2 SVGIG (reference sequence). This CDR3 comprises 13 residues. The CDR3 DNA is TGTGCCTGGAGCAGACAGGGGCGGGAGACCCAGTACTTC. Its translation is CAWSRQGRETQYF.

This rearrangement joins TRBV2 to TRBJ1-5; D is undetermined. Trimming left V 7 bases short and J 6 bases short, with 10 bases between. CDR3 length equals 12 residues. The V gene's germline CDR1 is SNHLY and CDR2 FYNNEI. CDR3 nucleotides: TGTGCCAGCAACGCCCCCACTCAGCCCCAGCATTTT. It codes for CASNAPTQPQHF.

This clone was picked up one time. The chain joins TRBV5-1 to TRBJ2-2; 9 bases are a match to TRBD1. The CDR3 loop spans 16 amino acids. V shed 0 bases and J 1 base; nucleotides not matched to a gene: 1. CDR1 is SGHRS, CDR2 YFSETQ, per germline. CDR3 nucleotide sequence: TGCGCCAGCAGCTTGGGGGACAGGGAGAACACCGGGGAGCTGTTTTTT. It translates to CASSLGDRENTGELFF. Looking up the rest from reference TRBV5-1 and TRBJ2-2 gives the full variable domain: KAGVTQTPRYLIKTRGQQVTLSCSPISGHRSVSWYQQTPGQGLQFLFEYFSETQRNKGNFPGRFSGRQFSNSRSEMNVSTLELGDSALYLCASSLGDRENTGELFFGEGSRLTVL.

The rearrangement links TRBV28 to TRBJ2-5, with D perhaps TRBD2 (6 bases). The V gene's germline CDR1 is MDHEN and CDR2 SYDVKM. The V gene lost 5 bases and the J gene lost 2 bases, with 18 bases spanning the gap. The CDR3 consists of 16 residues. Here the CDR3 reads CASSPIGSSGQETQYF. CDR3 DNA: TGTGCCAGCAGTCCCATCGGCAGCAGCGGGCAAGAGACCCAGTACTTC.

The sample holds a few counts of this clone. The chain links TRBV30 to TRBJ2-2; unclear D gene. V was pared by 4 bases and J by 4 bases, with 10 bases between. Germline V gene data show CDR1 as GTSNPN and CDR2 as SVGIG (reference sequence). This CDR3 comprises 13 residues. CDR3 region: CAWTPDRTGELFF. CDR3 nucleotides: TGTGCCTGGACCCCAGACCGCACCGGGGAGCTGTTTTTT.

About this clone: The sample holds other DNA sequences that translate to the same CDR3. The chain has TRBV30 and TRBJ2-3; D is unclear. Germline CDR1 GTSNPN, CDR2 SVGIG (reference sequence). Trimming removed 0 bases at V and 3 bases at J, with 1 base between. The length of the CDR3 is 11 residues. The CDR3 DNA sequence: TGTGCCTGGAGTGTTACAGATACGCAGTATTTT. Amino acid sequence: CAWSVTDTQYF. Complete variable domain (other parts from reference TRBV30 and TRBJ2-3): SQTIHQWPATLVQPVGSPLSLECTVEGTSNPNLYWYRQAAGRGLQLLFYSVGIGQISSEVPQNLSASRPQDRQFILSSKKLLLSDSGFYLCAWSVTDTQYFGPGTRLTVL.

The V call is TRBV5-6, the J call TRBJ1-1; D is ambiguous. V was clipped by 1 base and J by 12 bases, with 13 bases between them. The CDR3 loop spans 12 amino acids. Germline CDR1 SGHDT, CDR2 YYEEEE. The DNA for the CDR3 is TGTGCCAGCAGCTTGAACGGCGTCAGCTCTTTCTTT. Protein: CASSLNGVSSFF.

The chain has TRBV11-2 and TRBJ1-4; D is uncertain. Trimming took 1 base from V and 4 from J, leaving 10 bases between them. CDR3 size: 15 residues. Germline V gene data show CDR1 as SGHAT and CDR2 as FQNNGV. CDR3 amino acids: CASSLGVRNNEKLFF. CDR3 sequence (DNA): TGTGCCAGCAGCTTAGGGGTACGAAATAATGAAAAACTGTTTTTT.

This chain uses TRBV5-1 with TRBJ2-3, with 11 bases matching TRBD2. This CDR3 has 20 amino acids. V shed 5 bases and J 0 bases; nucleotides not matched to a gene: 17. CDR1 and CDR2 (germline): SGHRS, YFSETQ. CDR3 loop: CASRPYPPLAGGASTDTQYF. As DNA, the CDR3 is TGCGCCAGCAGGCCTTACCCTCCCTTAGCGGGGGGGGCTAGCACAGATACGCAGTATTTT.

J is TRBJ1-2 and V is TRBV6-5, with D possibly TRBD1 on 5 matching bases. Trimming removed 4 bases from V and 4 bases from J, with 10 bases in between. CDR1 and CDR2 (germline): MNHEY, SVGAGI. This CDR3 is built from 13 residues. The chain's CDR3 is CASSLAGTYGYTF. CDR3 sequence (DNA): TGTGCCAGCAGTTTAGCCGGGACCTATGGCTACACCTTC.

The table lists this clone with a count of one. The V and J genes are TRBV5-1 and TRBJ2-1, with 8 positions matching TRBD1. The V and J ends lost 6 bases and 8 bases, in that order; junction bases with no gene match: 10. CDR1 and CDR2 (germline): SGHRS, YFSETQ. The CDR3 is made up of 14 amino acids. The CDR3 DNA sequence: TGCGCCAGCACCCAGGGGGCGATGGTCGATGAGCAGTTCTTC. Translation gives CASTQGAMVDEQFF.

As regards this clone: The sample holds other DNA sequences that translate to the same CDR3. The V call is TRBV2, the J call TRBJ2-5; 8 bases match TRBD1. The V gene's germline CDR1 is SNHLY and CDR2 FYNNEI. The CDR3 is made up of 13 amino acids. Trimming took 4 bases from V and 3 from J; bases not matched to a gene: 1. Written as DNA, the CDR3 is TGTGCCAGCAGTGGGACAGGGAAAGAGACCCAGTACTTC. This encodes CASSGTGKETQYF.

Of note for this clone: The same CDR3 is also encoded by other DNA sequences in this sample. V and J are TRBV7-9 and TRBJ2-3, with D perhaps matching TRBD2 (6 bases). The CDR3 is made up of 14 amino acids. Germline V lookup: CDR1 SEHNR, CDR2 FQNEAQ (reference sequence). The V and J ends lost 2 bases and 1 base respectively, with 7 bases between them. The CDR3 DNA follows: TGTGCCAGCAGCTTAACGGGAGGCACAGATACGCAGTATTTT. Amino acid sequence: CASSLTGGTDTQYF.

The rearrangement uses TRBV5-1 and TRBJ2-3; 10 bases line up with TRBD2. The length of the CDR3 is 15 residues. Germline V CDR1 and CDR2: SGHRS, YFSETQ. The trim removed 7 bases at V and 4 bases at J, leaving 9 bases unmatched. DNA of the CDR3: TGCGCCAGCCCCAGCGGGGGGGCGTTGGCAGATACGCAGTATTTT. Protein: CASPSGGALADTQYF.

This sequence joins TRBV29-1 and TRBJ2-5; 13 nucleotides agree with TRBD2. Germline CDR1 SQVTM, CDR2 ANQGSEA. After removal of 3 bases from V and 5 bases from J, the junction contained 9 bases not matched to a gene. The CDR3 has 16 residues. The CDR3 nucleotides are TGCAGCGTTGAGGAGACTAGCGGGGGGATTGAGGAGACCCAGTACTTC. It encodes CSVEETSGGIEETQYF.

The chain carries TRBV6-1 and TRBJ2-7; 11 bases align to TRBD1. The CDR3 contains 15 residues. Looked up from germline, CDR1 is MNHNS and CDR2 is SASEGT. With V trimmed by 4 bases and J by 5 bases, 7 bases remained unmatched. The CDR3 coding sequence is TGTGCCAGCAGTGGGCCGGGACAGGGGGGAAACGAGCAGTACTTC. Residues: CASSGPGQGGNEQYF.

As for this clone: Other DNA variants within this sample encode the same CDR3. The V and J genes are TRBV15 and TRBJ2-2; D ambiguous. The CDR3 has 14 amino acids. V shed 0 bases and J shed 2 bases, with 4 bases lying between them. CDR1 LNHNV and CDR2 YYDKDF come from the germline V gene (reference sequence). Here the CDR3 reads CATSRDPNTGELFF. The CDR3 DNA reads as TGTGCCACCAGCAGAGATCCTAACACCGGGGAGCTGTTTTTT.

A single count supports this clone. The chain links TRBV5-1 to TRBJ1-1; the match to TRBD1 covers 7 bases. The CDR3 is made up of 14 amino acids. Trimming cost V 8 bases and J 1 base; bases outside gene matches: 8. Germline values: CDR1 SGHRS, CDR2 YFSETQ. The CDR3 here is CASYKGAQNTEAFF. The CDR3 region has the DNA TGCGCCAGTTATAAGGGGGCGCAGAACACTGAAGCTTTCTTT.

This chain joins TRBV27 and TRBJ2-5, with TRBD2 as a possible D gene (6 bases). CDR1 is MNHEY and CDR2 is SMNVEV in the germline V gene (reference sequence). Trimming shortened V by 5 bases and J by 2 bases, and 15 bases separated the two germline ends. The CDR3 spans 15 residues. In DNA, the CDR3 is TGTGCCAGCAGTCCGCTCTCGGCGGGACAAGAGACCCAGTACTTC. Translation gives CASSPLSAGQETQYF.

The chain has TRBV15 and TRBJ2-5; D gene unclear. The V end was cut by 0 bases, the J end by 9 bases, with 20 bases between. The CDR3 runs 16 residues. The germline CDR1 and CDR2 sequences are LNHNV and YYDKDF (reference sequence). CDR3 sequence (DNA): TGTGCCACCAGCAGAGATGGTTTAGGACGCCCAGGTCCCCAGTACTTC. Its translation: CATSRDGLGRPGPQYF.

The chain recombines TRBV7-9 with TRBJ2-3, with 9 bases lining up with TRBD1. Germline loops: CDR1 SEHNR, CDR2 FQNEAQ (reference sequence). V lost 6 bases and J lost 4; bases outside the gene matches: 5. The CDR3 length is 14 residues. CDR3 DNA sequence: TGTGCCAGCAGTAGGACAGGGGCGGCAGATACGCAGTATTTT. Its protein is CASSRTGAADTQYF.

CDR3: CASSSRVLASLHF. The CDR3 nucleotides are TGTGCCAGCAGCTCCCGGGTCCTGGCGTCCCTCCACTTT. The rearrangement uses TRBV7-9 and TRBJ1-6; D remains unclear. This CDR3 region has 13 residues. Germline assignment: CDR1 SEHNR and CDR2 FQNEAQ (reference sequence). V shed 4 bases and J shed 14 bases, with 15 bases lying between them.

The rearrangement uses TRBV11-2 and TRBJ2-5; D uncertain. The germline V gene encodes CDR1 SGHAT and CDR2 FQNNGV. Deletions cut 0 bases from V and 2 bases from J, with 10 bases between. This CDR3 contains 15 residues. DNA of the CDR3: TGTGCCAGCAGCTTAGAGGGCAGCCGTCAAGAGACCCAGTACTTC. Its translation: CASSLEGSRQETQYF.

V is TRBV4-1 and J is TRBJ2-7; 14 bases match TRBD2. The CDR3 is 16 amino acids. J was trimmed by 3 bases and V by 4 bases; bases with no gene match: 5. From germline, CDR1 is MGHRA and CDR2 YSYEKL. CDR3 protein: CASSPWTSGGIYEQYF. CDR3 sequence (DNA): TGCGCCAGCAGCCCCTGGACTAGCGGGGGGATCTACGAGCAGTACTTC.